One and the same sample provided the 23 T cell receptor beta chains below, sequenced in a study of tissue T cells after allogeneic stem cell transplantation. Assay used: immunoSEQ multiplex PCR; TCRdb lists only in-frame clones, some missing. The sample shows more than 20,000 clones, under 95% of them seen only once. The sample here was blood, taken before transplantation. The receptors derive from a male donor older than 55 who later had graft-versus-host disease after an allogeneic stem cell transplant.

The chain joins TRBV19 to TRBJ2-5, with D perhaps TRBD1 (6 bases). Between the trimmed V and J ends, which lost 7 bases and 1 base, there was a span of 13 bases. Germline V CDR1 and CDR2: LNHDA, SQIVND (reference sequence). The CDR3 loop spans 14 amino acids. The CDR3 coding sequence is TGTGCCAGTACCCTCTGGGGGCGCCAAGAGACCCAGTACTTC. It translates to CASTLWGRQETQYF.

This chain links TRBV18 with TRBJ1-2; 9 bases are a match to TRBD1. The length of the CDR3 is 14 residues. Germline V gene data show CDR1 as KGHSH and CDR2 as LQKENI. Trimming cost V 4 bases and J 3 bases; bases outside gene matches: 3. The CDR3 region is CASSRDRADYGYTF. The CDR3 nucleotides read TGTGCCAGCTCACGGGACAGGGCCGACTATGGCTACACCTTC.

The chain has TRBV3-1 (or the pseudogene TRBV3-2) and TRBJ1-2; the D gene is possibly TRBD1 (6 bases). The V end lost 2 bases, the J end lost 0 bases, and 16 bases lay between the germline ends. The CDR3 length is 17 residues. CDR1 LGHDT and CDR2 YNNKEL come from the germline V gene (reference sequence). The CDR3 DNA reads as TGTGCCAGCAGCCAACCCTCTGACAGGTCCCCTAACTATGGCTACACCTTC. Protein product: CASSQPSDRSPNYGYTF.

This chain links TRBV18 with TRBJ2-1, with a possible D match to TRBD2 (6 bases). Trimming took off 3 bases at V and 7 bases at J, with 16 bases between the two ends. The CDR3 is 15 residues long. Germline V lookup: CDR1 KGHSH, CDR2 LQKENI. For the CDR3, the DNA is TGTGCCAGCTCACCGGGAGGCGCTTCATGGAATGAGCAGTTCTTC. It yields the protein CASSPGGASWNEQFF. Drawing the rest from reference TRBV18 and TRBJ2-1, the complete variable domain is NAGVMQNPRHLVRRRGQEARLRCSPMKGHSHVYWYRQLPEEGLKFMVYLQKENIIDESGMPKERFSAEFPKEGPSILRIQQVVRGDSAAYFCASSPGGASWNEQFFGPGTRLTVL.

J is TRBJ2-1 and V is TRBV6-4, with D uncertain. The CDR3 is 17 amino acids. In germline, CDR1 is MRHNA, CDR2 SNTAGT. Trimming removed 0 bases at V and 0 bases at J, with 12 bases between. CDR3 sequence: CASSDSFGRRSYNEQFF. CDR3 coding DNA: TGTGCCAGCAGTGACTCTTTCGGGCGGCGCTCCTACAATGAGCAGTTCTTC.

The chain combines TRBV6-5 with TRBJ2-1; D gene uncertain. The CDR3 runs to 15 residues. Germline V gene data show CDR1 as MNHEY and CDR2 as SVGAGI. V lost 0 bases to trimming and J lost 7 bases, with 13 bases between them. The CDR3 DNA reads TGTGCCAGCAGTTACTCGCGCCTAGGCATTAATGAGCAGTTCTTC. Protein: CASSYSRLGINEQFF.

The table lists this clone with a count of one. V usage is TRBV6-5 and J usage is TRBJ2-1, with 7 bases fitting TRBD2. The germline gives CDR1 MNHEY, CDR2 SVGAGI. The junction had 3 bases not matched to a gene; V was cut back by 7 bases and J by 0 bases. This CDR3 region has 14 residues. The CDR3 nucleotides read TGTGCCAGCAAAGGCGGGAGCTCCTACAATGAGCAGTTCTTC. Translation gives CASKGGSSYNEQFF.

The rearrangement uses TRBV24-1 and TRBJ1-4; D is unclear. The CDR3 is 17 amino acids. CDR1 and CDR2 from the germline V gene are KGHDR and SFDVKD. The V and J ends lost 12 bases and 7 bases respectively, with 29 bases between them. The CDR3 nucleotides read TGTGCCCCCCCAAAAGTTTCGCCTAGGACTGATCCTGAAAAACTGTTTTTT. It specifies CAPPKVSPRTDPEKLFF.

The chain is built from TRBV5-1 and TRBJ2-1, with 10 bases aligning to TRBD2. J gave up 11 bases and V 4 bases, and 12 bases lay outside the gene matches. The germline gives CDR1 SGHRS, CDR2 YFSETQ. The CDR3 totals 15 residues. CDR3 in amino acids: CASSDSSGGGGKQFF. In DNA form, the CDR3 reads TGCGCCAGCAGCGACTCTAGCGGGGGAGGAGGGAAGCAGTTCTTC.

V and J are TRBV3-1 (or the pseudogene TRBV3-2) and TRBJ1-5; D not certain. Germline V gene sequence: CDR1 LGHDT, CDR2 YNNKEL (reference sequence). The CDR3 is made up of 15 amino acids. V lost 4 bases and J lost 0, with 10 bases in between. The CDR3 protein is CASSRRPDSNQPQHF. The CDR3 DNA follows: TGTGCCAGCAGCCGCCGGCCCGATAGCAATCAGCCCCAGCATTTT.

The chain has TRBV30 and TRBJ1-2; 7 nucleotides agree with TRBD1. This CDR3 comprises 14 residues. Per germline, CDR1 GTSNPN and CDR2 SVGIG (reference sequence). V gave up 2 bases and J gave up 5 bases; unmatched junction bases: 8. The CDR3 nucleotides read TGTGCCTGGAGTCTCGGACAGGCTTTATATGGCTACACCTTC. This encodes CAWSLGQALYGYTF.

This chain joins TRBV4-2 and TRBJ2-2; 14 bases are a match to TRBD2. The J segment lost 4 bases and the V segment lost 4 bases, leaving 8 bases of the junction unmatched. CDR1 is LGHNA and CDR2 is YNFKEQ in the germline V gene. The CDR3 has 18 residues. CDR3 residues: CASSLRLAGGFSTGELFF. The CDR3 nucleotides read TGTGCCAGCAGCCTCAGACTAGCGGGGGGGTTTAGCACCGGGGAGCTGTTTTTT.

The chain is built from TRBV28 and TRBJ2-5; D might be TRBD1 or TRBD2, each matching 5 bases. V dropped 6 bases and J dropped 5 bases, with 19 bases sitting between them. Germline assignment: CDR1 MDHEN and CDR2 SYDVKM. There are 15 residues in the CDR3. CDR3 sequence reads: CASSPGSVEGETQYF. The DNA of the CDR3 is TGTGCCAGCAGCCCTGGGAGCGTAGAGGGGGAGACCCAGTACTTC.

This clone was counted a few times. The chain combines TRBV4-2 with TRBJ1-4, with D unclear. V dropped 6 bases and J dropped 6 bases, with 20 bases sitting between them. The CDR3 consists of 16 residues. The germline gives CDR1 LGHNA, CDR2 YNFKEQ. CDR3 loop: CASRFFSGGRDEKLFF. In DNA, the CDR3 is TGTGCCAGCAGATTTTTTAGTGGAGGAAGAGATGAAAAACTGTTTTTT.

This clone came up once. The chain is built from TRBV5-1 and TRBJ2-7, with 10 bases matching TRBD2. CDR1 SGHRS and CDR2 YFSETQ come from the germline V gene. The CDR3 loop spans 15 amino acids. The trim removed 3 bases at V and 3 bases at J, leaving 6 bases unmatched. The DNA of the CDR3 is TGCGCCAGCAGCTCGGCCGGACTAGCGGTCTACGAGCAGTACTTC. Residues: CASSSAGLAVYEQYF.

This clone showed up just once. The V and J genes are TRBV6-5 and TRBJ2-2; TRBD1 agrees at 7 bases. V trimming: 6 bases; J trimming: 1 base; junction bases outside the gene matches: 5. The CDR3 consists of 15 residues. Germline V gene sequence: CDR1 MNHEY, CDR2 SVGAGI. This CDR3 is CASRPGTENTGELFF. The DNA of the CDR3 is TGTGCCAGCAGGCCCGGGACAGAGAACACCGGGGAGCTGTTTTTT.

This clone was detected only once. This sequence joins TRBV6-1 and TRBJ1-1; 9 nucleotides agree with TRBD1. V trimming: 5 bases; J trimming: 3 bases; junction bases outside the gene matches: 4. The CDR3 is 14 residues long. The germline V gene has CDR1 MNHNS and CDR2 SASEGT. The DNA for the CDR3 is TGTGCCAGCAGTAGGACAGGGGTTGACACTGAAGCTTTCTTT. Encoded protein: CASSRTGVDTEAFF.

The V gene is TRBV28, the J gene TRBJ1-4; D is perhaps TRBD1 (5 bases). CDR3 size: 14 residues. Germline assignment: CDR1 MDHEN and CDR2 SYDVKM. V lost 7 bases to trimming and J lost 8 bases, with 17 bases between them. The CDR3 DNA sequence: TGTGCCAGCACGTCTAGGGGTGTCAGGGAAAAACTGTTTTTT. It specifies CASTSRGVREKLFF. Full variable domain (missing parts from reference TRBV28 and TRBJ1-4): DVKVTQSSRYLVKRTGEKVFLECVQDMDHENMFWYRQDPGLGLRLIYFSYDVKMKEKGDIPEGYSVSREKKERFSLILESASTNQTSMYLCASTSRGVREKLFFGSGTQLSVL.

V is TRBV5-1 and J is TRBJ2-7; D is tentatively TRBD1 or TRBD2 (5 bases each). Trimming cost V 2 bases and J 0 bases, with 12 bases left between them. The CDR3 length is 15 residues. Germline V gene data show CDR1 as SGHRS and CDR2 as YFSETQ. CDR3 nucleotide sequence: TGCGCCAGCAGCTTCAGTCGGGACCTCTCCTACGAGCAGTACTTC. It encodes CASSFSRDLSYEQYF.

This sequence joins TRBV4-2 and TRBJ1-6; D may be TRBD1 (5 bases). The germline V and J ends were trimmed by 0 bases and 6 bases, with 9 bases remaining between them. Germline CDR1 is LGHNA and CDR2 is YNFKEQ. The CDR3 contains 15 residues. CDR3 coding DNA: TGTGCCAGCAGCCAAGAAAAGGGACCTAATTCACCCCTCCACTTT. It encodes CASSQEKGPNSPLHF.

The V call is TRBV3-1 (or the pseudogene TRBV3-2), the J call TRBJ1-1, with TRBD1 matching over 7 bases. The CDR3 consists of 14 residues. Germline V gene sequence: CDR1 LGHDT, CDR2 YNNKEL (reference sequence). The trim removed 1 base at V and 6 bases at J, leaving 5 bases unmatched. CDR3: CASSQGQGTSEAFF. DNA of the CDR3: TGTGCCAGCAGCCAAGGACAGGGAACCTCTGAAGCTTTCTTT.

The rearrangement joins TRBV2 to TRBJ2-3; D not certain. From germline, CDR1 is SNHLY and CDR2 FYNNEI. Trimming removed 4 bases at V and 6 bases at J, with 17 bases between. The CDR3 extends over 15 amino acids. CDR3 loop: CASSAYGPVIDTQYF. The CDR3 coding sequence is TGTGCCAGCAGTGCGTACGGGCCCGTGATTGATACGCAGTATTTT.

This chain uses TRBV3-1 (or the pseudogene TRBV3-2) with TRBJ2-1; the D gene could be TRBD1 or TRBD2 (5 bases each). Per germline, CDR1 LGHDT and CDR2 YNNKEL (reference sequence). The CDR3 runs to 19 residues. The V and J ends lost 2 bases and 4 bases respectively, with 24 bases between them. CDR3 in DNA: TGTGCCAGCAGCCAAAACGGCGTTTCCGGGACCCCCCGATACAATGAGCAGTTCTTC. Encoded protein: CASSQNGVSGTPRYNEQFF.